This T cell receptor beta chain was obtained from a study of T-cell reconstitution after alpha-beta-depleted transplantation in children. Whole-study findings and limits: T-cell counts and diversity at one year post-transplant came mainly from newly produced T cells. Several hundred expanded graft clones reportedly gave rise to the alpha-beta T cells present about two months after transplant. Some patients' high day-60 TCRbeta diversity was traced to surviving recipient T cells and thymic progenitors.

Unique molecular identifiers were used in preparing the TCRbeta library. TCRdb passed the PCR reads through MiXCR, listing each CDR3 protein once. The data hold more than 400,000 distinct CDR3 sequences, with over 40% observed a single time. With respect to this clonotype: The antigen remains unidentified.

The V segment lost 6 bases and the J segment 7 bases; nucleotides outside the gene matches: 15. In germline, CDR1 is MDHEN, CDR2 SYDVKM. The CDR3 length is 16 residues. The receptor's source is a girl aged 2 to 9 with aplastic anemia, due to receive a stem cell transplant. The chain has TRBV28 and TRBJ2-5, with TRBD1 matching over 9 bases. The sample in question was PBMCs, obtained before TCRalphabeta/CD19-depleted stem cell transplant. The CDR3 DNA follows: TGTGCCAGCAGACCTTCCGGGACAGGGCTCTGGACGACCCAGTACTTC. This sequence encodes CASRPSGTGLWTTQYF.